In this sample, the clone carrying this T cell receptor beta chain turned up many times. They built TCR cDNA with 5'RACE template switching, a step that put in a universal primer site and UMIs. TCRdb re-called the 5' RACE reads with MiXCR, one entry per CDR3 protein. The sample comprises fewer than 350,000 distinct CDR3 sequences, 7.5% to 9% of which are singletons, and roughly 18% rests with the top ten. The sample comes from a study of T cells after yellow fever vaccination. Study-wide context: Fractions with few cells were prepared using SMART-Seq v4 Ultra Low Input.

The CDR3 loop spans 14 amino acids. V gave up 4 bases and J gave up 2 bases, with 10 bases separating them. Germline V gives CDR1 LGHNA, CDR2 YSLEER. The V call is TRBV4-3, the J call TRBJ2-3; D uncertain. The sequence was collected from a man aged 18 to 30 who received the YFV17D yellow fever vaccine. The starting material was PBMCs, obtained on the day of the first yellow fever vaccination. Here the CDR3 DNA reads TGCGCCAGCAGCCGCTTACGCACCACAGATACGCAGTATTTT. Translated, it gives CASSRLRTTDTQYF.